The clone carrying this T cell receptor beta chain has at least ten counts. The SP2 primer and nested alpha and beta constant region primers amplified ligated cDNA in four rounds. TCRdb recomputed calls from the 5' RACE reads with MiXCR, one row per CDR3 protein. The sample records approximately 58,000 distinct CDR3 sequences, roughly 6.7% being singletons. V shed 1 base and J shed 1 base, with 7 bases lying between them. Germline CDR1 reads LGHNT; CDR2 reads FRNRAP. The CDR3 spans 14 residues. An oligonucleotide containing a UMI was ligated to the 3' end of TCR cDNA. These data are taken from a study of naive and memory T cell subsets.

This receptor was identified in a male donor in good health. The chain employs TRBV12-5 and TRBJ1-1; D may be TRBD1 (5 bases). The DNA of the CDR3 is TGTGCTAGTGGTTTGGAGGGGAGGAACACTGAAGCTTTCTTT. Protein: CASGLEGRNTEAFF.